A selection of T cell receptor beta chains follows, all from one sample in a study of T cell responses to AZD1222 COVID-19 vaccine. Method: immunoSEQ multiplex PCR; TCRdb's copy keeps in-frame clones and lacks some. The table has 150,000 or so clones, under 95% seen once. The sequenced sample was peripheral blood, obtained on day 0 of AZD1222 vaccination. The receptors were sampled from an adult in good health. Both conserved end residues are part of each CDR3. D genes are given only for firm matches. Part of the rows lack a size; the others show once, few, many or a class for expanded clones.

v_gene: TRBV6-6; j_gene: TRBJ1-2; abundance: NA; d_gene: NA; CDR3aa: CASTPAGTKPYGYTF; CDR3nt: TGTGCCAGCACTCCTGCCGGGACAAAACCCTATGGCTACACCTTC
v_gene: TRBV28; j_gene: TRBJ2-4; abundance: NA; d_gene: TRBD2; CDR3aa: CASSPGTSGTLNIQYF; CDR3nt: TGTGCCAGCAGTCCAGGGACTAGCGGGACCTTAAACATTCAGTACTTC
v_gene: TRBV2; j_gene: TRBJ1-2; abundance: NA; d_gene: NA; CDR3aa: CASSDQGGYGYTF; CDR3nt: TGTGCCAGCAGTGATCAGGGTGGCTATGGCTACACCTTC
v_gene: TRBV10-3; j_gene: TRBJ1-1; abundance: NA; d_gene: TRBD1; CDR3aa: CATTTGDTEAFF; CDR3nt: TGTGCCACAACGACAGGGGACACTGAAGCTTTCTTT
v_gene: TRBV28; j_gene: TRBJ1-2; abundance: NA; d_gene: TRBD1; CDR3aa: CATGDSYGYTF; CDR3nt: TGTGCCACCGGGGACAGCTATGGCTACACCTTC
v_gene: TRBV5-1; j_gene: TRBJ2-3; abundance: NA; d_gene: NA; CDR3aa: CASSPEPGADTQYF; CDR3nt: TGCGCCAGCAGCCCGGAACCGGGAGCAGATACGCAGTATTTT
v_gene: TRBV15; j_gene: TRBJ2-1; abundance: NA; d_gene: NA; CDR3aa: CATSRGRAYLF; CDR3nt: TGTGCCACCAGCAGAGGACGAGCGTATCTCTTC
v_gene: TRBV7-2; j_gene: TRBJ1-5; abundance: NA; d_gene: TRBD1; CDR3aa: CASSFRGLPYQPQHF; CDR3nt: TGTGCCAGCAGCTTTAGGGGGCTGCCTTATCAGCCCCAGCATTTT
v_gene: TRBV4-3; j_gene: TRBJ2-3; abundance: NA; d_gene: NA; CDR3aa: CASSQQPGPLLSDTQYF; CDR3nt: TGCGCCAGCAGCCAACAACCGGGACCCTTATTGTCAGATACGCAGTATTTT
v_gene: TRBV20-1; j_gene: TRBJ1-5; abundance: once; d_gene: NA; CDR3aa: CSASNTGGNQPQHF; CDR3nt: TGCAGTGCTAGTAATACAGGCGGCAATCAGCCCCAGCATTTT
v_gene: TRBV7-9; j_gene: TRBJ2-7; abundance: NA; d_gene: TRBD2; CDR3aa: CASSHQLAGGTYEQYF; CDR3nt: TGTGCCAGCAGCCACCAACTAGCGGGAGGGACCTACGAGCAGTACTTC
v_gene: TRBV11-3; j_gene: TRBJ2-7; abundance: NA; d_gene: TRBD2; CDR3aa: CASSLGEGYEQYF; CDR3nt: TGTGCCAGCAGCTTAGGGGAGGGGTACGAGCAGTACTTC
v_gene: TRBV6-6; j_gene: TRBJ2-5; abundance: NA; d_gene: NA; CDR3aa: CASQTGIETQYF; CDR3nt: TGTGCCAGTCAAACAGGGATAGAGACCCAGTACTTC
v_gene: TRBV13; j_gene: TRBJ2-7; abundance: NA; d_gene: NA; CDR3aa: CASSFNREAYEQYF; CDR3nt: TGTGCCAGCAGCTTCAACAGGGAGGCCTACGAGCAGTACTTC
v_gene: TRBV19; j_gene: TRBJ1-5; abundance: NA; d_gene: NA; CDR3aa: CASRPVASNQPQHF; CDR3nt: TGTGCCAGTCGGCCTGTTGCTAGCAATCAGCCCCAGCATTTT
v_gene: TRBV2; j_gene: TRBJ2-5; abundance: NA; d_gene: NA; CDR3aa: CASSYYGQPPQETQYF; CDR3nt: TGTGCCAGCAGCTACTACGGACAGCCTCCTCAAGAGACCCAGTACTTC
v_gene: TRBV30; j_gene: TRBJ2-1; abundance: once; d_gene: TRBD2; CDR3aa: CAWSVTGLAFYNEQFF; CDR3nt: TGTGCCTGGAGTGTAACCGGACTAGCGTTCTACAATGAGCAGTTCTTC
v_gene: TRBV27; j_gene: TRBJ1-6; abundance: NA; d_gene: NA; CDR3aa: CASSPHGPNSPLHF; CDR3nt: TGTGCCAGCAGCCCCCATGGACCCAATTCACCCCTCCACTTT
v_gene: TRBV6-6; j_gene: TRBJ1-1; abundance: NA; d_gene: NA; CDR3aa: CASSYRQATAEAFF; CDR3nt: TGTGCCAGCAGTTATAGACAGGCTACGGCTGAAGCTTTCTTT
v_gene: TRBV20-1; j_gene: TRBJ2-1; abundance: NA; d_gene: TRBD2; CDR3aa: CSASSGRRVNEQFF; CDR3nt: TGCAGTGCTAGTAGCGGGAGGCGGGTAAATGAGCAGTTCTTC
v_gene: TRBV5-1; j_gene: TRBJ2-7; abundance: NA; d_gene: TRBD2; CDR3aa: CASSLAPGGINEQYF; CDR3nt: TGCGCCAGCAGCTTGGCCCCGGGAGGTATAAACGAGCAGTACTTC
v_gene: TRBV11-2; j_gene: TRBJ2-4; abundance: NA; d_gene: NA; CDR3aa: CASSHKGVGRISNIQYF; CDR3nt: TGTGCCAGCAGCCATAAGGGGGTTGGCCGGATTAGTAACATTCAGTACTTC
v_gene: TRBV6-2/TRBV6-3; j_gene: TRBJ2-7; abundance: NA; d_gene: NA; CDR3aa: CASSYSLSAGYTTYEQYF; CDR3nt: TGTGCCAGCAGTTACTCCTTGAGTGCGGGATACACAACCTACGAGCAGTACTTC
v_gene: TRBV9; j_gene: TRBJ2-3; abundance: NA; d_gene: TRBD1; CDR3aa: CASSVRGTFSTDTQYF; CDR3nt: TGTGCCAGCAGCGTCAGGGGGACCTTTAGCACAGATACGCAGTATTTT
v_gene: TRBV20-1; j_gene: TRBJ2-7; abundance: once; d_gene: NA; CDR3aa: CSPGDEQYF; CDR3nt: TGCAGCCCTGGGGACGAGCAGTACTTC
v_gene: TRBV29-1; j_gene: TRBJ1-2; abundance: NA; d_gene: NA; CDR3aa: CSVEDGRTALGYTF; CDR3nt: TGCAGCGTTGAAGATGGCAGGACAGCGTTGGGCTACACCTTC
v_gene: TRBV12-3/TRBV12-4; j_gene: TRBJ1-1; abundance: NA; d_gene: NA; CDR3aa: CASSLTWDTEAFF; CDR3nt: TGTGCCAGCAGTTTAACGTGGGATACTGAAGCTTTCTTT
v_gene: TRBV6-6; j_gene: TRBJ2-2; abundance: few; d_gene: TRBD2; CDR3aa: CASSQTSGRVPGTGELFF; CDR3nt: TGTGCCAGCAGTCAGACTAGCGGGAGAGTGCCGGGCACCGGGGAGCTGTTTTTT
v_gene: TRBV21-1; j_gene: TRBJ2-7; abundance: NA; d_gene: NA; CDR3aa: CASSKQQGSSSEQYF; CDR3nt: TGTGCCAGCAGTAAACAACAGGGATCTAGTTCCGAGCAGTACTTC
v_gene: TRBV6-5; j_gene: TRBJ2-1; abundance: NA; d_gene: NA; CDR3aa: CASRRTAAAYNEQFF; CDR3nt: TGTGCCAGCAGGAGGACGGCGGCAGCCTACAATGAGCAGTTCTTC
v_gene: TRBV19; j_gene: TRBJ1-3; abundance: NA; d_gene: NA; CDR3aa: CASRRGTTLTGNTIYF; CDR3nt: TGTGCCAGTCGAAGGGGCACCACGTTAACTGGAAACACCATATATTTT
v_gene: TRBV19; j_gene: TRBJ1-5; abundance: NA; d_gene: TRBD1; CDR3aa: CATDRGHTGGNQPQHF; CDR3nt: TGTGCCACAGACAGGGGACATACTGGAGGCAATCAGCCCCAGCATTTT
v_gene: TRBV7-9; j_gene: TRBJ1-4; abundance: medium-sized; d_gene: NA; CDR3aa: CASSPRPNEKLFF; CDR3nt: TGTGCCAGCAGCCCCCGACCTAATGAAAAACTGTTTTTT
v_gene: TRBV27; j_gene: TRBJ2-7; abundance: few; d_gene: NA; CDR3aa: CASNSRRPVTYEQYF; CDR3nt: TGTGCCAGCAACTCAAGACGACCCGTCACCTACGAGCAGTACTTC
v_gene: TRBV19; j_gene: TRBJ1-3; abundance: NA; d_gene: TRBD1; CDR3aa: CASRGQGSFSGNTIYF; CDR3nt: TGTGCCAGTAGGGGACAGGGGTCCTTCTCTGGAAACACCATATATTTT
v_gene: TRBV7-6; j_gene: TRBJ2-4; abundance: NA; d_gene: TRBD1; CDR3aa: CASSHGTGGQTDIQYF; CDR3nt: TGTGCCAGCAGCCACGGGACAGGGGGCCAAACGGACATTCAGTACTTC
v_gene: TRBV4-3; j_gene: TRBJ2-7; abundance: NA; d_gene: TRBD2; CDR3aa: CASSRGSVAGVYEQYF; CDR3nt: TGCGCCAGCAGCCGCGGCTCTGTAGCGGGAGTCTACGAGCAGTACTTC
v_gene: TRBV6-5; j_gene: TRBJ1-2; abundance: NA; d_gene: TRBD1; CDR3aa: CASSTDRDRGEYTF; CDR3nt: TGTGCCAGCAGTACCGACCGGGACAGGGGAGAGTACACCTTC
v_gene: TRBV19; j_gene: TRBJ2-1; abundance: few; d_gene: NA; CDR3aa: CASSMGGPGNEQFF; CDR3nt: TGTGCCAGTAGTATGGGGGGACCCGGGAATGAGCAGTTCTTC
v_gene: TRBV2; j_gene: TRBJ2-7; abundance: NA; d_gene: NA; CDR3aa: CASSEAKRYEQYF; CDR3nt: TGTGCCAGCAGTGAAGCGAAGAGATACGAGCAGTACTTC
v_gene: TRBV20-1; j_gene: TRBJ2-3; abundance: few; d_gene: NA; CDR3aa: CSALGPSSQYF; CDR3nt: TGCAGTGCCTTGGGCCCCTCGAGTCAGTATTTT
v_gene: TRBV4-1; j_gene: TRBJ2-5; abundance: few; d_gene: TRBD1; CDR3aa: CASSRTGSGETQYF; CDR3nt: TGCGCCAGCAGTCGGACAGGGTCAGGGGAGACCCAGTACTTC
v_gene: TRBV24-1; j_gene: TRBJ2-1; abundance: NA; d_gene: NA; CDR3aa: CATSAGESSYNEQFF; CDR3nt: TGTGCCACCAGTGCGGGCGAGAGCTCCTACAATGAGCAGTTCTTC
v_gene: TRBV6-2/TRBV6-3; j_gene: TRBJ2-7; abundance: once; d_gene: TRBD2; CDR3aa: CASSPTSGRVAEQYF; CDR3nt: TGTGCCAGCAGTCCGACTAGCGGGAGGGTAGCCGAGCAGTACTTC
v_gene: TRBV20-1; j_gene: TRBJ1-5; abundance: NA; d_gene: NA; CDR3aa: CSASVGRAHQPQHF; CDR3nt: TGCAGTGCTAGTGTGGGAAGGGCTCATCAGCCCCAGCATTTT